Shown below are 14 T cell receptor beta chains from a single sample sequenced in a study of CD4 T cells in relation to SARS-CoV-2 and coronaviruses. The protocol was immunoSEQ multiplex PCR, while the TCRdb copy is restricted to in-frame clones and leaves out a portion. The data contain 20,000 to 25,000 clones, just over 75% of them singletons. The unexposed donors gave CD4+ T cells in about 2011-2019, prior to COVID-19. The cells were cultured for roughly 11 days before CD4+ T cells were isolated. Their target antigens are unknown. Input material: CD4+ T cells from PBMCs, cultured in vitro. The source is a human donor in good health.

The CDR3 DNA sequence: TGTGCCAGTAGGGGAACTAGCGGGACCTCCTACGAGCAGTACTTC. Protein product: CASRGTSGTSYEQYF. The genes are TRBV19 and TRBJ2-7; 10 nucleotides align to TRBD2. Germline V gives CDR1 LNHDA, CDR2 SQIVND (reference sequence). The CDR3 runs 15 residues. V lost 6 bases to trimming and J lost 0 bases; unmatched junction nucleotides: 5.

This chain connects TRBV5-1 to TRBJ2-2, with TRBD2 as a possible D gene (6 bases). CDR1 and CDR2 (germline): SGHRS, YFSETQ. The V gene lost 7 bases and the J gene lost 3 bases, with 13 bases spanning the gap. This CDR3 comprises 14 residues. The CDR3, as DNA: TGCGCCAGCCAAACTATAGCGGACACCGGGGAGCTGTTTTTT. Its protein product is CASQTIADTGELFF.

This rearrangement joins TRBV19 to TRBJ2-1; no definite D call. V lost 5 bases, J lost 6 bases, and 17 bases lay in between. The CDR3 length is 15 residues. Germline V gene data show CDR1 as LNHDA and CDR2 as SQIVND (reference sequence). The CDR3 is CASSPRRPTSNEQFF. CDR3 coding DNA: TGTGCCAGTAGTCCAAGACGACCGACTTCCAATGAGCAGTTCTTC.

This sequence joins TRBV15 and TRBJ1-2; D gene uncertain. Per the germline V gene, CDR1 is LNHNV and CDR2 is YYDKDF (reference sequence). Trimming removed 2 bases at V and 6 bases at J, with 16 bases between. CDR3 length: 15 residues. CDR3 loop: CATSRWGEREDGYTF. For the CDR3, the DNA is TGTGCCACCAGCAGATGGGGAGAGAGGGAGGATGGCTACACCTTC. The full variable domain, its missing parts supplied by reference TRBV15 and TRBJ1-2, is DAMVIQNPRYQVTQFGKPVTLSCSQTLNHNVMYWYQQKSSQAPKLLFHYYDKDFNNEADTPDNFQSRRPNTSFCFLDIRSPGLGDTAMYLCATSRWGEREDGYTFGSGTRLTVV.

The V gene is TRBV10-3, the J gene TRBJ1-2; the D is unclear. Germline V lookup: CDR1 ENHRY, CDR2 SYGVKD. V lost 6 bases to trimming and J lost 7 bases, with 18 bases between them. This CDR3 spans 14 amino acids. The chain's CDR3 is CAISADGTGSGYTF. Here the CDR3 DNA reads TGTGCCATCAGCGCGGATGGAACCGGCAGTGGCTACACCTTC.

This clone was detected once. This chain connects TRBV4-1 to TRBJ2-3; TRBD2 agrees at 9 bases. CDR1 MGHRA and CDR2 YSYEKL come from the germline V gene. The CDR3 is made up of 20 amino acids. Losses at the gene ends were 2 bases for V and 0 bases for J; bases not matched to a gene: 15. The CDR3 here is CASSQPLASGKLRSTDTQYF. CDR3 nucleotides: TGCGCCAGCAGCCAACCTTTGGCTAGCGGGAAACTTAGGAGCACAGATACGCAGTATTTT.

This clone was counted only a few times. The chain couples TRBV11-2 to TRBJ2-1; 7 nucleotides match TRBD1. The CDR3 is 15 amino acids. The junction had 6 bases not matched to a gene; V was cut back by 5 bases and J by 2 bases. Germline V lookup: CDR1 SGHAT, CDR2 FQNNGV. The CDR3 spells CASSNGDRAYNEQFF. The CDR3 DNA sequence: TGTGCCAGCAGCAATGGAGACAGGGCCTACAATGAGCAGTTCTTC.

The CDR3 sequence is CASSPELRDRDYEQYF. In DNA form, the CDR3 reads TGTGCCAGCAGCCCGGAGCTCCGGGACAGGGACTACGAGCAGTACTTC. The V and J genes are TRBV5-6 and TRBJ2-7, with 9 positions matching TRBD1. The CDR3 has 16 amino acids. Germline V gives CDR1 SGHDT, CDR2 YYEEEE. The V and J ends lost 4 bases and 3 bases, in that order; junction bases with no gene match: 11.

The chain employs TRBV7-2 and TRBJ2-7; 8 nucleotides agree with TRBD1. The germline gives CDR1 SGHTA, CDR2 FQGNSA. The length of the CDR3 is 17 residues. V shed 1 base and J 0 bases; nucleotides not matched to a gene: 8. The CDR3 coding sequence is TGTGCCAGCAGCTTAGTAGGGCTCGGGACAGGCTCCTACGAGCAGTACTTC. Translating gives CASSLVGLGTGSYEQYF.

The chain couples TRBV6-5 to TRBJ2-5; D remains ambiguous. The CDR3 totals 15 residues. V dropped 0 bases and J dropped 8 bases, with 16 bases sitting between them. Germline V lookup: CDR1 MNHEY, CDR2 SVGAGI. CDR3 in amino acids: CASSYSPRTDDTQYF. For the CDR3, the DNA is TGTGCCAGCAGTTACTCCCCAAGGACCGACGACACCCAGTACTTC.

The genes are TRBV24-1 and TRBJ2-2; D may correspond to TRBD1 or TRBD2 (5 bases each). Germline CDR1 and CDR2: KGHDR and SFDVKD. The CDR3 has 16 residues. V lost 0 bases, J lost 8 bases, and 15 bases lay in between. CDR3 nucleotide sequence: TGTGCCACCAGTGATTTGACGGGACGTGGTACGGGGGAGCTGTTTTTT. Protein product: CATSDLTGRGTGELFF.

The V gene is TRBV19, the J gene TRBJ2-1, with D uncertain. Trimming removed 3 bases at V and 3 bases at J, with 3 bases between. Germline V gene lookup returns CDR1 LNHDA and CDR2 SQIVND (reference sequence). The CDR3 contains 12 residues. The CDR3 protein is CASSMVYNEQFF. CDR3 bases: TGTGCCAGTAGTATGGTCTACAATGAGCAGTTCTTC.

The rearrangement uses TRBV2 and TRBJ1-5; the match to TRBD1 covers 10 bases. The length of the CDR3 is 16 residues. CDR1 SNHLY and CDR2 FYNNEI come from the germline V gene. The trim removed 7 bases at V and 0 bases at J, leaving 6 bases unmatched. CDR3 protein: CASTDRGRGSNQPQHF. The CDR3, as DNA: TGTGCCAGCACAGACAGGGGGCGCGGTAGCAATCAGCCCCAGCATTTT.

V is TRBV3-1 (or the pseudogene TRBV3-2) and J is TRBJ1-1, with 7 bases fitting TRBD1. Looked up from germline, CDR1 is LGHDT and CDR2 is YNNKEL (reference sequence). With 1 base clipped from V and 11 bases from J, the junction kept 7 bases outside the gene matches. The CDR3 consists of 13 residues. The chain's CDR3 is CASSQVGGAEAFF. CDR3 DNA sequence: TGTGCCAGCAGCCAAGTAGGGGGCGCCGAGGCTTTCTTT.